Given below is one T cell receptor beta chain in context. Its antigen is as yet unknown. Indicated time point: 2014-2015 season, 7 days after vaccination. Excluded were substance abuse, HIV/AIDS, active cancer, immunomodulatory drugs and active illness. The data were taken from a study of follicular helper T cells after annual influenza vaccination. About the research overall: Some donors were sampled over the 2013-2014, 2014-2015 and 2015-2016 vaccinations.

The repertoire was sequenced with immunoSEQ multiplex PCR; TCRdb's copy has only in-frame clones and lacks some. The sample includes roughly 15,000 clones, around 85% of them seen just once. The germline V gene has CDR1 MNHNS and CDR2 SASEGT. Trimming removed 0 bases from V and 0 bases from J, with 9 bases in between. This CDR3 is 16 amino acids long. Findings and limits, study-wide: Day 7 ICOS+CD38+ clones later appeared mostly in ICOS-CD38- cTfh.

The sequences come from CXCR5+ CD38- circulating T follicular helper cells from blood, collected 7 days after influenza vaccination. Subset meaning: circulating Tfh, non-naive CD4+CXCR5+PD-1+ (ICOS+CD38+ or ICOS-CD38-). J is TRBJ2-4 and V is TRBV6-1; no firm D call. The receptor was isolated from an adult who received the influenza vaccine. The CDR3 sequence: CASSEAEEKAKNIQYF. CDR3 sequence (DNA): TGTGCCAGCAGTGAAGCAGAAGAGAAAGCCAAAAACATTCAGTACTTC.